These 20 T cell receptor beta chains came from one sample sequenced in a study of blood T cells in healthy people across ages. A second PCR, run for about 7 to 11 cycles, used a sample-barcoded 5' primer plus a J-beta primer mix. TCRdb reprocessed the 5' RACE reads with MiXCR, giving one entry per CDR3 protein. The data show approximately 1.5 million distinct CDR3 sequences, roughly two fifths seen once. Sequenced: blood. The source is a woman between 18 and 29 years old in good health.

This rearrangement joins TRBV12-3 or TRBV12-4 to TRBJ1-4; D is possibly TRBD1 (5 bases). The CDR3 is made up of 11 amino acids. Between the trimmed V and J ends, which lost 7 bases and 10 bases, there was a span of 10 bases. The CDR3 region is CASTPGVKLFF. The DNA of the CDR3 is TGTGCCAGCACCCCGGGGGTAAAACTGTTTTTT.

This clonotype was detected a few times. V gene TRBV29-1 combines with J gene TRBJ2-2; 14 bases match TRBD2. In germline, CDR1 is SQVTM, CDR2 ANQGSEA. V shed 3 bases, J shed 2 bases, and the junction held 5 bases outside the gene matches. The CDR3 loop spans 17 amino acids. The CDR3 DNA follows: TGCAGCGTTGATCTGACTAGCGGGGGGGCCAACACCGGGGAGCTGTTTTTT. Encoded protein: CSVDLTSGGANTGELFF.

Note on this clonotype: The junction and the germline gene differ at one end; a read error may be behind it. This chain connects TRBV7-8 to TRBJ2-3; 10 nucleotides line up with TRBD2. Germline lookup yields CDR1 SGHVS and CDR2 FQNEAQ. This CDR3 comprises 16 residues. The DNA for the CDR3 is TGTGCCGGCAGGCATTTACTAGCGGGGAGCACAGATACGCAGTATTTT. Its protein product is CAGRHLLAGSTDTQYF.

The chain recombines TRBV20-1 with TRBJ2-7, with a possible D match to TRBD2 (6 bases). Germline V gives CDR1 DFQATT, CDR2 SNEGSKA (reference sequence). CDR3 length: 13 residues. Deletions cut 6 bases from V and 2 bases from J, with 14 bases between. CDR3 nucleotides: TGCAGTGCCACCCGGGACTTCACCTACGAGCAGTACTTC. Protein product: CSATRDFTYEQYF.

This clonotype was found a few times. This chain connects TRBV6-1 to TRBJ1-5, with a possible D match to TRBD1 (5 bases). Germline loops: CDR1 MNHNS, CDR2 SASEGT. V was trimmed by 7 bases and J by 2 bases, leaving 18 bases between them. The CDR3 runs to 16 residues. Written as DNA, the CDR3 is TGTGCCAGCACGCTGTCGTATGAGGGGCGCAATCAGCCCCAGCATTTT. The encoded protein is CASTLSYEGRNQPQHF.

The J gene is TRBJ2-3, the V gene TRBV20-1; 8 nucleotides align to TRBD2. V lost 1 base to trimming and J lost 2 bases; unmatched junction nucleotides: 5. The CDR3 runs to 15 residues. Germline CDR1 and CDR2: DFQATT and SNEGSKA (reference sequence). CDR3 residues: CSARGSGANTDTQYF. CDR3 DNA: TGCAGTGCTAGAGGTAGCGGGGCGAACACAGATACGCAGTATTTT.

The chain recombines TRBV21-1 with TRBJ1-1; the table's TRBD1 call for D was not verified on the DNA. TRBV21-1 is a pseudogene segment. The CDR3 loop spans 14 amino acids. The CDR3 nucleotides read TGTGCCAGACGCCCAGGGGCCCCGGGGACTGAAGCTTTCTTT. It specifies CARRPGAPGTEAFF.

The gene calls are TRBV6-2 or TRBV6-3 and TRBJ1-1; 10 bases are a match to TRBD1. The length of the CDR3 is 15 residues. Germline-derived CDR1 and CDR2 are MNHEY and SVGEGT. The trim removed 4 bases at V and 4 bases at J, leaving 6 bases unmatched. The CDR3 reads CASSLRDRGGTEAFF. The CDR3, as DNA: TGTGCCAGCAGTTTGCGGGACAGGGGAGGCACTGAAGCTTTCTTT.

This clonotype was detected a few times. The chain recombines TRBV5-4 with TRBJ2-2; a weak D match, TRBD1 (6 bases). Germline CDR1 SGHNT, CDR2 YYREEE (reference sequence). The CDR3 length is 15 residues. V lost 2 bases to trimming and J lost 3 bases, with 11 bases between them. The CDR3 spells CASSLGGKDTGELFF. As DNA, the CDR3 is TGTGCCAGCAGCTTAGGGGGTAAAGACACCGGGGAGCTGTTTTTT.

The rearrangement uses TRBV7-2 and TRBJ2-3; no reliable D call. The CDR3 length is 16 residues. The V gene lost 3 bases and the J gene lost 1 base, with 14 bases spanning the gap. CDR1 is SGHTA and CDR2 is FQGNSA in the germline V gene. This chain's CDR3 is CASSFRILSGTDTQYF. The CDR3 DNA reads TGTGCCAGCAGCTTTCGGATCCTTTCGGGCACAGATACGCAGTATTTT.

This clonotype appeared many times. The chain links TRBV6-5 to TRBJ2-5, with TRBD2 as a possible D gene (6 bases). Germline lookup yields CDR1 MNHEY and CDR2 SVGAGI. The V end lost 0 bases, the J end lost 12 bases, and 8 bases lay between the germline ends. CDR3 size: 11 residues. Here the CDR3 reads CASSYSGTEYF. The CDR3 DNA is TGTGCCAGCAGTTACTCCGGGACTGAGTACTTC.

The rearrangement links TRBV20-1 to TRBJ2-1; 9 nucleotides align to TRBD1. Germline values: CDR1 DFQATT, CDR2 SNEGSKA (reference sequence). Germline trimming cut 6 bases from V and 5 bases from J; bases unmatched to any gene: 8. The CDR3 is 14 residues long. CDR3 DNA sequence: TGCAGTGCCCCGGGACAGGGCTACGACAATGAGCAGTTCTTC. As protein: CSAPGQGYDNEQFF.

The rearrangement uses TRBV6-5 and TRBJ1-5, with D unresolved. In germline, CDR1 is MNHEY, CDR2 SVGAGI. With 3 bases removed from V and 0 bases from J, the gap between germline ends came to 12 bases. The CDR3 covers 16 residues. The CDR3 DNA reads TGTGCCAGCAGTTATCGTCGATTAGATAGCAATCAGCCCCAGCATTTT. It translates to CASSYRRLDSNQPQHF.

This sequence joins TRBV12-3 or TRBV12-4 and TRBJ1-5; D unclear. V lost 2 bases, J lost 7 bases, and 12 bases lay in between. CDR3 length: 14 residues. The CDR3 sequence: CASSLSSRQQPQHF. Here the CDR3 DNA reads TGTGCCAGCAGTTTAAGTTCAAGGCAGCAGCCCCAGCATTTT.

The V call is TRBV12-3 or TRBV12-4, the J call TRBJ2-7; the match to TRBD1 covers 7 bases. The CDR3 loop spans 17 amino acids. With V trimmed by 3 bases and J by 3 bases, 14 bases remained unmatched. The CDR3 DNA follows: TGTGCCAGCAGTTTTAGCCCACTCAGGGGGTTAGGCTACGAGCAGTACTTC. It specifies CASSFSPLRGLGYEQYF.

The chain has TRBV7-2 and TRBJ2-7; weak D call: TRBD1 (6 bases). CDR3 length: 14 amino acids. Trimming cost V 2 bases and J 7 bases, with 15 bases left between them. Germline V lookup: CDR1 SGHTA, CDR2 FQGNSA. The chain's CDR3 is CASSLRQQGWEQYF. CDR3 sequence (DNA): TGTGCCAGCAGCTTACGGCAACAGGGATGGGAGCAGTACTTC.

This clonotype was detected once. The chain links TRBV2 to TRBJ1-1; weak D call: TRBD1 (5 bases). V was trimmed by 11 bases and J by 1 base, leaving 14 bases between them. Germline CDR1 is SNHLY and CDR2 is FYNNEI. This CDR3 contains 13 residues. The DNA of the CDR3 is TGTGCCGGATTGGACGGACAGAACACTGAAGCTTTCTTT. Residues: CAGLDGQNTEAFF.

The rearrangement joins TRBV20-1 to TRBJ2-5; D perhaps matches TRBD1 (6 bases). The CDR3 length is 12 residues. Trimming left V 5 bases short and J 1 base short, with 8 bases between. Germline V gene lookup returns CDR1 DFQATT and CDR2 SNEGSKA (reference sequence). In nucleotides, the CDR3 is TGCAGTGCTGGACAGTTCCAAGAGACCCAGTACTTC. Its translation is CSAGQFQETQYF.

In this sample, this clonotype turned up a few times. V gene TRBV20-1 combines with J gene TRBJ1-5; 9 positions agree with TRBD1. Germline V CDR1 and CDR2: DFQATT, SNEGSKA (reference sequence). The ends lost 6 bases at V and 6 bases at J; junction bases unmatched: 6. There are 13 residues in the CDR3. DNA of the CDR3: TGCAGTGCCGGGACAGGGATTCTTCAGCCCCAGCATTTT. It encodes CSAGTGILQPQHF.

This clonotype occurred a few times. The chain carries TRBV7-9 and TRBJ1-2, with 12 bases fitting TRBD1. V lost 7 bases and J lost 7; bases outside the gene matches: 7. Per the germline V gene, CDR1 is SEHNR and CDR2 is FQNEAQ (reference sequence). The CDR3 is 14 residues long. In DNA form, the CDR3 reads TGTGCCAGCATCCCGGGACAGGGGGCTTTTGGCTACACCTTC. Translation: CASIPGQGAFGYTF.